Below, 30 T cell receptor beta chains from the same sample are listed, as sequenced in a study of blood T cells in healthy people across ages (dated by TCRdb to between 2014 and 2017). The library was obtained by 5' RACE. Sequencing instrument: Illumina HiSeq 2500. A second PCR of 7 to 11 cycles was performed with a sample-barcoded 5' primer and a J-beta primer mix. TCRdb reworked the public reads: Q25 trimming with fastp, MiXCR clone assembly, productive beta chains retained. CDR3 protein sequences are deduplicated, and each keeps its most common genes and DNA. The sample includes about 780,000 distinct CDR3 sequences, with less than 60% observed a single time. The ten largest account for about a sixth of the sample. The sequencing input was blood. The origin of the receptors is a man older than 75 in good health.

The CDR3 DNA sequence: TGTGCCAGCAGCCCCCGGGCGATGGTCAACTACGAGCAGTACTTC. Encoded protein: CASSPRAMVNYEQYF. The rearrangement joins TRBV7-2 to TRBJ2-7; D is undetermined. The germline V gene has CDR1 SGHTA and CDR2 FQGNSA. This CDR3 region has 15 residues. Between the trimmed V and J ends, which lost 5 bases and 3 bases, there was a span of 17 bases.

In its sample, this clonotype was seen a few times. This sequence joins TRBV14 and TRBJ1-2; possible D gene TRBD1, 6 bases. The V gene lost 5 bases and the J gene lost 4 bases, with 11 bases spanning the gap. The germline gives CDR1 SGHDN, CDR2 FVKESK. The CDR3 runs 13 residues. The chain's CDR3 is CASSSQGTYGYTF. In DNA, the CDR3 is TGTGCCAGCAGCTCACAGGGTACCTATGGCTACACCTTC.

About this clonotype: A much larger clone differs by one base, so this may be a read error. The chain links TRBV12-3 or TRBV12-4 to TRBJ2-1; D is possibly TRBD1 (5 bases). The length of the CDR3 is 18 residues. The CDR3 region is CASRFPITRQPLYNKQFF. The CDR3 DNA reads TGTGCCAGCAGGTTTCCCATTACCAGACAGCCTCTCTACAATAAGCAGTTCTTC.

The rearrangement uses TRBV2 and TRBJ2-4; the D gene could be TRBD1 or TRBD2 (5 bases each). TRBJ2-7 explains the end of the DNA better; the J call may be wrong. The CDR3 runs 13 residues. The germline CDR1 and CDR2 sequences are SNHLY and FYNNEI. CDR3 in amino acids: CATRGGLPCEQYF. DNA of the CDR3: TGTGCCACTAGGGGCGGGCTGCCCTGCGAGCAGTACTTC.

The rearrangement joins TRBV10-3 to TRBJ2-7; D not certain. CDR1 is ENHRY and CDR2 is SYGVKD in the germline V gene. V lost 4 bases and J lost 5, with 12 bases in between. The CDR3 runs 13 residues. The CDR3 region is CAISGVGLDEQYF. CDR3 nucleotide sequence: TGTGCCATCAGTGGGGTCGGCCTCGACGAGCAGTACTTC.

The V call is TRBV15, the J call TRBJ2-5; 12 bases are a match to TRBD2. Unmatched junction bases numbered 23, after V lost 1 base and J lost 11 bases. The CDR3 length is 20 residues. CDR1 is LNHNV, CDR2 YYDKDF, per germline (reference sequence). The CDR3 coding sequence is TGTGCCACCAGCAGAGTATCCACCGGGACTAGCGGGTGGCCGTACAATGAGCAGTACTTC. Its translation: CATSRVSTGTSGWPYNEQYF. Full variable domain (outside the CDR3, taken from reference TRBV15 and TRBJ2-5): DAMVIQNPRYQVTQFGKPVTLSCSQTLNHNVMYWYQQKSSQAPKLLFHYYDKDFNNEADTPDNFQSRRPNTSFCFLDIRSPGLGDTAMYLCATSRVSTGTSGWPYNEQYFGPGTRLLVL.

This clonotype was seen more than once but under ten times. J is TRBJ1-4 and V is TRBV25-1; 10 bases line up with TRBD1. V dropped 6 bases and J dropped 2; count of bases not matched to a gene: 3. The CDR3 spans 15 residues. CDR1 is MGHDK and CDR2 is SYGVNS in the germline V gene. The CDR3 loop reads CASRETGGTNEKLFF. CDR3 nucleotides: TGTGCCAGCAGAGAGACAGGGGGCACTAATGAAAAACTGTTTTTT.

This sequence joins TRBV5-4 and TRBJ2-5; 8 bases are a match to TRBD1. The germline CDR1 and CDR2 sequences are SGHNT and YYREEE (reference sequence). V lost 4 bases and J lost 5; bases outside the gene matches: 7. The CDR3 is 14 amino acids. This CDR3 reads CASSRTGLGETQYF. DNA of the CDR3: TGTGCCAGCAGCCGGACAGGGTTGGGCGAGACCCAGTACTTC.

Concerning this clonotype itself: The germline gene is not matched at one end of the junction; a read error may be the cause. This chain joins TRBV7-9 and TRBJ2-3, with a possible D match to TRBD2 (6 bases). The CDR3 is made up of 17 amino acids. CDR1 and CDR2 from the germline V gene are SEHNR and FQNEAQ (reference sequence). The CDR3 DNA sequence: TGTGCCAGCAGCTCAAGAAGAGGGACTGCTAGCATAGATACGCAGTATTTT. This sequence encodes CASSSRRGTASIDTQYF.

This clonotype was found a few times. The V call is TRBV29-1, the J call TRBJ2-5; unclear D gene. The CDR3 contains 11 residues. Trimming removed 3 bases at V and 3 bases at J, with 5 bases between. The germline V gene has CDR1 SQVTM and CDR2 ANQGSEA. Here the CDR3 reads CSVESKETQYF. The DNA of the CDR3 is TGCAGCGTTGAGTCCAAAGAGACCCAGTACTTC.

The genes are TRBV4-3 and TRBJ1-5, with D unclear. Trimming pared 4 bases from V and 7 bases from J, leaving 11 bases between. The CDR3 has 13 residues. CDR1 is LGHNA and CDR2 is YSLEER in the germline V gene. In DNA form, the CDR3 reads TGCGCCAGCAGCCTATCCGATTCCCAGCCCCAGCATTTT. It translates to CASSLSDSQPQHF.

The J gene is TRBJ2-7, the V gene TRBV7-2; D is uncertain. CDR1 is SGHTA, CDR2 FQGNSA, per germline. The V gene lost 1 base and the J gene lost 2 bases, with 9 bases spanning the gap. There are 14 residues in the CDR3. CDR3 protein: CASSLGADTYEQYF. In DNA form, the CDR3 reads TGTGCCAGCAGCTTAGGGGCCGATACCTACGAGCAGTACTTC. Filled out from reference TRBV7-2 and TRBJ2-7, the complete variable domain reads GAGVSQSPSNKVTEKGKDVELRCDPISGHTALYWYRQSLGQGLEFLIYFQGNSAPDKSGLPSDRFSAERTGGSVSTLTIQRTQQEDSAVYLCASSLGADTYEQYFGPGTRLTVT.

This rearrangement joins TRBV20-1 to TRBJ2-5; D remains ambiguous. The CDR3 sequence is 14 residues long. V lost 0 bases and J 1 base, leaving 9 bases between the germline ends. The germline V gene encodes CDR1 DFQATT and CDR2 SNEGSKA (reference sequence). The chain's CDR3 is CSARDGAVQETQYF. The CDR3 nucleotides are TGCAGTGCTAGAGATGGAGCCGTCCAAGAGACCCAGTACTTC.

This rearrangement joins TRBV4-3 to TRBJ2-7; possibly TRBD2 for D (6 bases). The V gene lost 1 base and the J gene lost 4 bases, with 14 bases spanning the gap. This CDR3 is 15 amino acids long. Germline values: CDR1 LGHNA, CDR2 YSLEER. CDR3 DNA: TGCGCCAGCAGCCAAGCTCTCGGGGGAAGGTACGAGCAGTACTTC. It specifies CASSQALGGRYEQYF.

This clonotype was found a few times. The chain has TRBV29-1 and TRBJ1-2, with unresolved D. The CDR3 covers 12 residues. The V end lost 2 bases, the J end lost 2 bases, and 6 bases lay between the germline ends. CDR1 and CDR2 from the germline V gene are SQVTM and ANQGSEA. In nucleotides, the CDR3 is TGCAGCGTTGAATTCCAAAACTATGGCTACACCTTC. Protein product: CSVEFQNYGYTF.

J is TRBJ2-3 and V is TRBV20-1; D is perhaps TRBD2 (6 bases). This CDR3 has 13 residues. The germline V gene has CDR1 DFQATT and CDR2 SNEGSKA (reference sequence). Between the trimmed V and J ends, which lost 2 bases and 6 bases, there was a span of 12 bases. The CDR3: CSARYGGKDTQYF. The CDR3, as DNA: TGCAGTGCTAGATATGGGGGGAAGGATACGCAGTATTTT.

This clonotype was observed a handful of times. A junction end diverges from the germline sequence, so it may reflect a read error. The rearrangement uses TRBV2 and TRBJ1-5; the match to TRBD1 covers 7 bases. Looked up from germline, CDR1 is SNHLY and CDR2 is FYNNEI. The CDR3 is 13 amino acids. The CDR3, as DNA: TGTGCCGTTCGACGGGACAGCAATCAGCCTCAGCATTTT. This encodes CAVRRDSNQPQHF.

The gene calls are TRBV21-1 and TRBJ2-3; the D call in the table, TRBD1, was not verified against the DNA. TRBV21-1 counts as a pseudogene. The CDR3 has 16 residues. The CDR3 loop is CASTLRGDQKPDTQYF. The CDR3 DNA sequence: TGTGCCAGCACCTTACGGGGGGACCAGAAGCCAGATACGCAGTATTTT.

This clonotype appeared many times. The genes are TRBV5-1 and TRBJ2-5, with 9 bases fitting TRBD2. Germline CDR1 reads SGHRS; CDR2 reads YFSETQ. Trimming removed 1 base from V and 4 bases from J; junction bases left unmatched: 5. The CDR3 spans 15 residues. The CDR3 here is CASSLLSGSLETQYF. DNA of the CDR3: TGCGCCAGCAGCTTGCTTAGCGGGAGCTTAGAGACCCAGTACTTC.

Worth noting for this clonotype: Germline and junction disagree at one end, which may indicate a read error. The V and J genes are TRBV6-2 or TRBV6-3 and TRBJ1-2, with unresolved D. Germline CDR1 MNHEY, CDR2 SVGEGT. This CDR3 is 14 amino acids long. For the CDR3, the DNA is TGTGCCAGCAGTTATCTCAGCGGCGACTATGGCTACACTTTC. Its protein is CASSYLSGDYGYTF.

V is TRBV4-1 and J is TRBJ2-6; D perhaps matches TRBD1 (6 bases). The CDR3 is 17 residues long. CDR1 is MGHRA, CDR2 YSYEKL, per germline. Trimming took 4 bases from V and 0 from J, leaving 13 bases between them. CDR3 sequence (DNA): TGCGCCAGCAGCCCAAGGACAGTCCTCTCTGGGGCCAACGTCCTGACTTTC. Translating gives CASSPRTVLSGANVLTF.

The chain joins TRBV28 to TRBJ1-2; 9 bases line up with TRBD1. Germline V gene lookup returns CDR1 MDHEN and CDR2 SYDVKM. This CDR3 contains 14 residues. Losses at the gene ends were 6 bases for V and 8 bases for J; bases not matched to a gene: 10. CDR3 nucleotides: TGTGCCAGCAGCCAACAGGGGGCCGGGAGAGGCTACACCTTC. Translating it yields CASSQQGAGRGYTF.

The chain links TRBV7-2 to TRBJ2-4; TRBD1 might be the D (5 bases). CDR3 length equals 16 residues. Germline V CDR1 and CDR2: SGHTA, FQGNSA. V was pared by 2 bases and J by 1 base, with 12 bases between. CDR3 bases: TGTGCCAGCAGCTTACTTCCAGGGATGGCCAAAAACATTCAGTACTTC. This translates into CASSLLPGMAKNIQYF.

The rearrangement links TRBV30 to TRBJ2-3; D is possibly TRBD2 (6 bases). Germline CDR1 reads GTSNPN; CDR2 reads SVGIG (reference sequence). The CDR3 runs to 13 residues. V was cut by 0 bases and J by 5 bases, with 9 bases left in between. CDR3 in DNA: TGTGCCTGGAGTGTATCGGGGGAAGATACGCAGTATTTT. Its protein is CAWSVSGEDTQYF. The full variable domain, its missing parts supplied by reference TRBV30 and TRBJ2-3, is SQTIHQWPATLVQPVGSPLSLECTVEGTSNPNLYWYRQAAGRGLQLLFYSVGIGQISSEVPQNLSASRPQDRQFILSSKKLLLSDSGFYLCAWSVSGEDTQYFGPGTRLTVL.

The chain carries TRBV29-1 and TRBJ2-7; 9 bases match TRBD1. The CDR3 contains 12 residues. CDR1 is SQVTM and CDR2 is ANQGSEA in the germline V gene. V lost 6 bases, J lost 6 bases, and 6 bases stayed unmatched. CDR3 region: CSVTGQGREQYF. CDR3 nucleotides: TGCAGCGTAACAGGACAGGGGCGCGAGCAGTACTTC.

The V and J genes are TRBV7-9 and TRBJ1-1, with D hard to call. V lost 4 bases and J 5 bases, leaving 17 bases between the germline ends. The CDR3 is 15 residues long. CDR1 and CDR2 (germline): SEHNR, FQNEAQ (reference sequence). As DNA, the CDR3 is TGTGCCAGCAGCTCCGGGGAACTTTATGTGACTGAAGCTTTCTTT. It codes for CASSSGELYVTEAFF. The whole variable domain, filled in from reference TRBV7-9 and TRBJ1-1, reads DTGVSQNPRHKITKRGQNVTFRCDPISEHNRLYWYRQTLGQGPEFLTYFQNEAQLEKSRLLSDRFSAERPKGSFSTLEIQRTEQGDSAMYLCASSSGELYVTEAFFGQGTRLTVV.

This chain joins TRBV29-1 and TRBJ1-1; D may be TRBD1 (5 bases). The CDR3 loop spans 13 amino acids. The V gene lost 3 bases and the J gene lost 4 bases, with 12 bases spanning the gap. Germline V gene data show CDR1 as SQVTM and CDR2 as ANQGSEA. CDR3 DNA: TGCAGCGTTGATAACGGCAGGGCCACTGAAGCTTTCTTT. Translation gives CSVDNGRATEAFF. Together with reference TRBV29-1 and TRBJ1-1, the CDR3 gives the full variable domain: SAVISQKPSRDICQRGTSLTIQCQVDSQVTMMFWYRQQPGQSLTLIATANQGSEATYESGFVIDKFPISRPNLTFSTLTVSNMSPEDSSIYLCSVDNGRATEAFFGQGTRLTVV.

V and J are TRBV20-1 and TRBJ1-1, with 7 bases fitting TRBD1. This CDR3 is built from 14 residues. In germline, CDR1 is DFQATT, CDR2 SNEGSKA (reference sequence). J lost 4 bases, V lost 5 bases, and 10 bases had no gene match. CDR3 in amino acids: CSALAGGGITEAFF. CDR3 nucleotide sequence: TGCAGTGCTCTTGCAGGGGGTGGGATCACTGAAGCTTTCTTT.

As concerns this clonotype: This may be a read error, as it is one base from a much larger clone. This CDR3 is CASSLPRAYERYF. The DNA of the CDR3 is TGCGCCAGCAGCTTGCCCAGAGCCTACGAGCGGTACTTC. The rearrangement uses TRBV5-1 and TRBJ2-7; no firm D call. The CDR3 covers 13 residues. The germline gives CDR1 SGHRS, CDR2 YFSETQ.

Only a few counts were recorded for this clonotype. The chain's CDR3 is CASSPFQEQYF. CDR3 DNA sequence: TGTGCCAGCTCACCCTTCCAGGAGCAGTACTTC. The J gene is TRBJ2-5, the V gene TRBV18; D remains unclear. Between the trimmed V and J ends, which lost 3 bases and 11 bases, there was a span of 10 bases. The CDR3 consists of 11 residues. The germline V gene encodes CDR1 KGHSH and CDR2 LQKENI.